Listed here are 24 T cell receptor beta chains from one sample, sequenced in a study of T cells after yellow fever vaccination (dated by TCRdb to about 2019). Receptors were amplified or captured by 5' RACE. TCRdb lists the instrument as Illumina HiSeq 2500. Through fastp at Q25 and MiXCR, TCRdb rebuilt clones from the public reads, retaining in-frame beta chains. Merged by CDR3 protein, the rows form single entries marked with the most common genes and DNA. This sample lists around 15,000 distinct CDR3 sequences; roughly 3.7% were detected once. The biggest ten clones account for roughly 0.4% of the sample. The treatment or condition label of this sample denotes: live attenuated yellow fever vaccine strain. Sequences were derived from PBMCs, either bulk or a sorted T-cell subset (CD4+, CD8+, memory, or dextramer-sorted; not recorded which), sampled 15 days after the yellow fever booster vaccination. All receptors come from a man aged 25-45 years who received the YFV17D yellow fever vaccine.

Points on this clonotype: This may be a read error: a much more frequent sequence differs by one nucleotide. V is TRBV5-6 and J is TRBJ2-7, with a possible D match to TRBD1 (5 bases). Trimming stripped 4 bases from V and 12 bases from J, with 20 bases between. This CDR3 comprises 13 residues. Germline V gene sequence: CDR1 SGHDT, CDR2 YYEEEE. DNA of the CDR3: TGTGCCAGCAGCCCCGGGCCTAACAGGTTTCCGTACTTC. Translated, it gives CASSPGPNRFPYF.

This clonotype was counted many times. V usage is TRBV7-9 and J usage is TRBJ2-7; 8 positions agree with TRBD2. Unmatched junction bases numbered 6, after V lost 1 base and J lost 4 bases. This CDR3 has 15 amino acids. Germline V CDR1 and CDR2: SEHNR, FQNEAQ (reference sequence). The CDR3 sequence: CASSLEPGGGYEQYF. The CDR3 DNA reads TGTGCCAGCAGCTTAGAACCGGGAGGGGGGTACGAGCAGTACTTC. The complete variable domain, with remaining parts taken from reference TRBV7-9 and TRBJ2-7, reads DTGVSQNPRHKITKRGQNVTFRCDPISEHNRLYWYRQTLGQGPEFLTYFQNEAQLEKSRLLSDRFSAERPKGSFSTLEIQRTEQGDSAMYLCASSLEPGGGYEQYFGPGTRLTVT.

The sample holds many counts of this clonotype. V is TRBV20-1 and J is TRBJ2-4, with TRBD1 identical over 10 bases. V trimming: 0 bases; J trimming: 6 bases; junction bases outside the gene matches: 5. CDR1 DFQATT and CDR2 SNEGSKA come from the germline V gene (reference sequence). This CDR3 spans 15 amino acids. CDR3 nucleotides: TGCAGTGCTAGAGAGACAGGGGGCGCCGGAAACATTCAGTACTTC. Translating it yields CSARETGGAGNIQYF.

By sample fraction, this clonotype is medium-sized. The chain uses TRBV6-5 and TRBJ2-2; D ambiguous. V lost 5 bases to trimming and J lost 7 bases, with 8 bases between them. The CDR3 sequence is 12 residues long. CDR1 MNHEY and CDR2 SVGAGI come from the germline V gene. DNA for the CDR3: TGTGCCAGCAGTCCTACGGTCGGGGAGCTGTTTTTT. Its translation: CASSPTVGELFF.

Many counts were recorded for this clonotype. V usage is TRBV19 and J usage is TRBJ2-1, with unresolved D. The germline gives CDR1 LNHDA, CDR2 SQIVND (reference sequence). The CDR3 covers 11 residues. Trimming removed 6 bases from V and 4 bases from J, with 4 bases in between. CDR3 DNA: TGTGCCAGTAGCCAATACAATGAGCAGTTCTTC. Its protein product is CASSQYNEQFF.

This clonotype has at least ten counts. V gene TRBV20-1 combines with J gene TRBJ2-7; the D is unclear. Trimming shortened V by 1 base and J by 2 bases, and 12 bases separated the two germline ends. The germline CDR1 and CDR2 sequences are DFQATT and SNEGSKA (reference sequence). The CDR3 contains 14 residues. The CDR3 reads CSARGKGLPYEQYF. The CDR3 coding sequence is TGCAGTGCTAGAGGAAAGGGTCTCCCCTACGAGCAGTACTTC.

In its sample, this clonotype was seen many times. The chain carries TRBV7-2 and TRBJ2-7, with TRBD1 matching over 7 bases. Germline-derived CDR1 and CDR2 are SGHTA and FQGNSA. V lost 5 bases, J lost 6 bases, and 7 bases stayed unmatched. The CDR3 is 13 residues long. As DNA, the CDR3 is TGTGCCAGCAGCGTCGACAGGGCTCGCGAGCAGTACTTC. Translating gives CASSVDRAREQYF.

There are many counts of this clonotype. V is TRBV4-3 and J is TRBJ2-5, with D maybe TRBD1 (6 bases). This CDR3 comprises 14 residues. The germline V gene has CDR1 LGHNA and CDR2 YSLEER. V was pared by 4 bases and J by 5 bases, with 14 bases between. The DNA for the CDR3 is TGCGCCAGCAGCCCATCACAGGGTCGCGAGACCCAGTACTTC. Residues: CASSPSQGRETQYF.

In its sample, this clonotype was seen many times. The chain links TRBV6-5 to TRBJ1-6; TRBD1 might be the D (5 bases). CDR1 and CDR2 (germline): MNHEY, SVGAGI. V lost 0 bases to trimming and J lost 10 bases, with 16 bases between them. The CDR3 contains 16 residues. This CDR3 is CASSYSRGAGWSPLHF. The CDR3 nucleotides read TGTGCCAGCAGTTACTCGAGAGGAGCAGGGTGGTCACCCCTCCACTTT.

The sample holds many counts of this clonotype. CDR3 DNA sequence: TGTGCCAGCAGCTTCGGCGGTAGCGGGAGTTTTGGAAAGACCCAGTACTTC. Amino acids: CASSFGGSGSFGKTQYF. The chain carries TRBV7-2 and TRBJ2-5, with 9 bases that match TRBD2. Germline trimming cut 3 bases from V and 6 bases from J; bases unmatched to any gene: 14. Germline assignment: CDR1 SGHTA and CDR2 FQGNSA. This CDR3 has 17 amino acids.

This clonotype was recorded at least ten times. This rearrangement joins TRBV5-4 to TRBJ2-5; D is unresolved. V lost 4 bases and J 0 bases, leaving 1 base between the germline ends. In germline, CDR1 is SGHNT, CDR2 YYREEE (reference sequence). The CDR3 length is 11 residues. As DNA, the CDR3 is TGTGCCAGCAGCCACCAAGAGACCCAGTACTTC. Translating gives CASSHQETQYF. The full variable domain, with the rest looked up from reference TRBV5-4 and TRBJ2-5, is ETGVTQSPTHLIKTRGQQVTLRCSSQSGHNTVSWYQQALGQGPQFIFQYYREEENGRGNFPPRFSGLQFPNYSSELNVNALELDDSALYLCASSHQETQYFGPGTRLLVL.

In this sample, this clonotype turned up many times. CDR3 coding DNA: TGCGCCAGCAGGGGCCGGGCAGCGGAAAGTCAAGATGAAAAACTGTTTTTT. Amino acids: CASRGRAAESQDEKLFF. The chain employs TRBV5-1 and TRBJ1-4, with no clear D. The V end was cut by 5 bases, the J end by 6 bases, with 23 bases between. CDR3 length: 17 residues. Germline lookup yields CDR1 SGHRS and CDR2 YFSETQ.

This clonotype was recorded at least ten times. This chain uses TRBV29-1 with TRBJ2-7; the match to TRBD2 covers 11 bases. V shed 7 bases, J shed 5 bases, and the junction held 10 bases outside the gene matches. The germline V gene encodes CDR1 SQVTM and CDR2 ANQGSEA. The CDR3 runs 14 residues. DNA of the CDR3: TGCAGCGCGACCGCCTCGACTAGCGGGGACGAGCAGTACTTC. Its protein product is CSATASTSGDEQYF.

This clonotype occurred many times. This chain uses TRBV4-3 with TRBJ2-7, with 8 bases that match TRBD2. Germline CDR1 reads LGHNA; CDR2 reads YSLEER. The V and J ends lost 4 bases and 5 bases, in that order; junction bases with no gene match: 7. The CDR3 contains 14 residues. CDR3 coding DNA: TGCGCCAGCAGCCTCTCGCGGGGGGTCCACGAGCAGTACTTC. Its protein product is CASSLSRGVHEQYF.

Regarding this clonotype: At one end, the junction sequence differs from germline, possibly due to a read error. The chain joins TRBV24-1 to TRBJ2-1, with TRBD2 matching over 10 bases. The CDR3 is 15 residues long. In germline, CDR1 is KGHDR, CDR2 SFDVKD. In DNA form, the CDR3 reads TGTGCCACCAGTGAGAGCCTAGCGGGAGTTAATGAGCAGCTCTTC. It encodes CATSESLAGVNEQLF.

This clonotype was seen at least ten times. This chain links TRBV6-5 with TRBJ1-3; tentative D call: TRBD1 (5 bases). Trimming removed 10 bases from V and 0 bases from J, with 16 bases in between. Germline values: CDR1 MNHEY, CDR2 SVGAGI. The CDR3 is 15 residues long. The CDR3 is CATHSGRRSGNTIYF. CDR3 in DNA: TGTGCCACCCATTCGGGACGTCGCTCTGGAAACACCATATATTTT.

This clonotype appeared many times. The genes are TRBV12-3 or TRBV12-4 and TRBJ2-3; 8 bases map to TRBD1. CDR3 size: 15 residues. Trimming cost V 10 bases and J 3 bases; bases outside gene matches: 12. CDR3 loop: CATKSRQGATDTQYF. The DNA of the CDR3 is TGTGCCACAAAATCGCGGCAGGGGGCTACAGATACGCAGTATTTT.

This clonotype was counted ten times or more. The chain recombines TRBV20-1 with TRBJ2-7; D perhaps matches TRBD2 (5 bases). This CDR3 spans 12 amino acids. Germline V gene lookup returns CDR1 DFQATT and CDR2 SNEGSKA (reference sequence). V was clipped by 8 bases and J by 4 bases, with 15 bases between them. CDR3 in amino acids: CSLVAGAYEQYF. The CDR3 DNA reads TGCAGTTTGGTGGCGGGTGCTTACGAGCAGTACTTC.

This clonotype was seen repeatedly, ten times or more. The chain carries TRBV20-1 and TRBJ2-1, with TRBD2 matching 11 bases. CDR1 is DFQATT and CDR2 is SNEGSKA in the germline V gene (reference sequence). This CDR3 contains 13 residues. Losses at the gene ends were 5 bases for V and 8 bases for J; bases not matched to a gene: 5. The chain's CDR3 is CSALTSGIDEQFF. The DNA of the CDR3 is TGCAGTGCTCTGACTAGCGGGATTGATGAGCAGTTCTTC.

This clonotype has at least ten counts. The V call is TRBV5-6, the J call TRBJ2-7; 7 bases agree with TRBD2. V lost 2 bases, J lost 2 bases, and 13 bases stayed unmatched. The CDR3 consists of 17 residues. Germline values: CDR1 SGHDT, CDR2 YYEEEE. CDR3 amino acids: CASSFGSGDWGPYEQYF. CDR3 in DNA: TGTGCCAGCAGCTTTGGGAGCGGGGATTGGGGCCCCTACGAGCAGTACTTC.

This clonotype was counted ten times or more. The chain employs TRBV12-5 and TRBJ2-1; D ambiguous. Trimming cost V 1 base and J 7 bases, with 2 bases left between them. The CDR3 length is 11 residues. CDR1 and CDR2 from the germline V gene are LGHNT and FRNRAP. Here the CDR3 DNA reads TGTGCTAGTGGTTTGGGAAATGAGCAGTTCTTC. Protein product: CASGLGNEQFF.

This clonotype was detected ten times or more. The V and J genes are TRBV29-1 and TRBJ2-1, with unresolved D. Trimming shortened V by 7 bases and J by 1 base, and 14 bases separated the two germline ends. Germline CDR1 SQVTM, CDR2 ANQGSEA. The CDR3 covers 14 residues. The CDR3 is CSATELSSYNEQFF. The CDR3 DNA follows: TGCAGCGCAACCGAGCTGTCGTCCTACAATGAGCAGTTCTTC.

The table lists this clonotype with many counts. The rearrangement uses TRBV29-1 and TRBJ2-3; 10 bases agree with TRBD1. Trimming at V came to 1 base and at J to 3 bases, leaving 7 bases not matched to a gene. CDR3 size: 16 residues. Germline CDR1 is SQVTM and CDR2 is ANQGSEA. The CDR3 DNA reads TGCAGCGTTGAAGCCGGCTGGGGACAGGGGACAGATACGCAGTATTTT. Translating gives CSVEAGWGQGTDTQYF.

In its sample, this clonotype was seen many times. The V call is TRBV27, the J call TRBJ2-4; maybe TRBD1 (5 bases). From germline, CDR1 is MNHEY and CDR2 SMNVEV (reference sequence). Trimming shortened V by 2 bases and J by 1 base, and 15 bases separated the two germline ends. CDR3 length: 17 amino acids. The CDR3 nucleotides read TGTGCCAGCAGTTTAAACAGGCCGTTTCGGGCCAAAAACATTCAGTACTTC. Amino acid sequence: CASSLNRPFRAKNIQYF.